Shown below are 4 T cell receptor beta chains from a single sample sequenced in a study of cytotoxic CD8 clonotypes in ibrutinib-treated CLL. Clones were sequenced by immunoSEQ multiplex PCR, and TCRdb holds only the in-frame ones, with some missing. Of about 45,000 clones in the sample, 69% are singletons; the top ten hold 10% to 15%. This specimen was PBMCs, taken after 12 months of ibrutinib treatment. These receptors came from a human donor with chronic lymphocytic leukemia.

The gene calls are TRBV5-6 and TRBJ2-4, with D maybe TRBD1 (5 bases). This CDR3 is 14 amino acids long. The V end lost 0 bases, the J end lost 7 bases, and 11 bases lay between the germline ends. Germline values: CDR1 SGHDT, CDR2 YYEEEE. CDR3 residues: CASSLGQSPNIQYF. CDR3 nucleotides: TGTGCCAGCAGCTTGGGACAGAGCCCTAACATTCAGTACTTC.

The chain links TRBV2 to TRBJ2-1, with D possibly being TRBD2 (7 bases). V gave up 11 bases and J gave up 4 bases, with 33 bases separating them. The CDR3 has 19 amino acids. Germline values: CDR1 SNHLY, CDR2 FYNNEI. The CDR3 here is CAGSLWGGLSPRKYNEQFF. The CDR3, as DNA: TGTGCCGGGTCCCTTTGGGGGGGCTTATCTCCTCGTAAATACAATGAGCAGTTCTTC. Drawing the rest from reference TRBV2 and TRBJ2-1, the complete variable domain is EPEVTQTPSHQVTQMGQEVILRCVPISNHLYFYWYRQILGQKVEFLVSFYNNEISEKSEIFDDQFSVERPDGSNFTLKIRSTKLEDSAMYFCAGSLWGGLSPRKYNEQFFGPGTRLTVL.

This chain connects TRBV29-1 to TRBJ2-2; no clear D. Trimming took off 4 bases at V and 5 bases at J, with 17 bases between the two ends. Germline V gene sequence: CDR1 SQVTM, CDR2 ANQGSEA. CDR3 size: 15 residues. The CDR3 reads CSVVRGARATGELFF. The CDR3 DNA reads TGCAGCGTTGTACGTGGAGCAAGGGCGACCGGGGAGCTGTTTTTT.

The chain recombines TRBV10-3 with TRBJ2-3; D gene ambiguous. This CDR3 comprises 15 residues. The germline V and J ends were trimmed by 0 bases and 0 bases, with 7 bases remaining between them. Germline lookup yields CDR1 ENHRY and CDR2 SYGVKD. This CDR3 reads CAISESSTSTDTQYF. Here the CDR3 DNA reads TGTGCCATCAGTGAGTCGAGCACGAGCACAGATACGCAGTATTTT.